This T cell receptor beta chain derives from a study of cytomegalovirus exposure and HLA in healthy donors. General observations from the study: Common viral pathogens were later found to be apparently linked to several of the most significant clusters.

Points on this clone: Its cognate antigen is unknown.

The primer mix had 60 Vbeta and 13 Jbeta primers. Clones were sequenced by immunoSEQ multiplex PCR, and TCRdb holds only the in-frame ones, with some missing. The table lists roughly 100,000 clones, approximately 77% of them singletons. Trimming cost V 5 bases and J 1 base; bases outside gene matches: 5. The CDR3 is made up of 15 amino acids. Per the germline V gene, CDR1 is GTSNPN and CDR2 is SVGIG (reference sequence). This chain uses TRBV30 with TRBJ2-5; 12 bases fit TRBD2. The receptor was isolated from a male donor in good health and CMV-seropositive. Sequenced material: PBMCs. In DNA form, the CDR3 reads TGTGCCTGGGGACTAGCGGGAAGAATCCAAGAGACCCAGTACTTC. Translated, it gives CAWGLAGRIQETQYF.